This T cell receptor beta chain is drawn from a study of shared clonotypes between healthy human individuals. Regarding the study as a whole: Rarefaction indicated that sorted-subset sequencing remained incomplete although depth was large. Among non-shared clonotypes, generation probabilities were lower than among those shared by all four donors. Blood was the only sampled material, and tissue repertoires likely differ.

About this clone itself: The antigen remains undetermined.

CD45RO-negative, CCR7-selected cells formed the naive CD8 fraction, which excluded terminally differentiated effector memory CD45RA+ cells. Clones were read by immunoSEQ multiplex PCR, and TCRdb kept only the in-frame ones, dropping some. The sample holds around 2,000,000 clones; about 95% are singletons and the top ten take 0.95% to 1.5%. Sequenced sample: naive CD8+ T cells sorted from blood. This TCR was recovered from a man between 18 and 35 years old in good health.

The CDR3 protein is CASSQMEKLFF. CDR3 nucleotide sequence: TGCGCCAGCAGCCAGATGGAAAAACTGTTTTTT. The gene calls are TRBV4-1 and TRBJ1-4; D gene ambiguous. CDR1 and CDR2 (germline): MGHRA, YSYEKL. The CDR3 has 11 residues. V lost 3 bases to trimming and J lost 8 bases, with 4 bases between them.